This passage covers 3 T cell receptor beta chains from one sample sequenced in a study of neurological immune-mediated disorders. TCRdb re-analysed the 5' RACE reads in MiXCR, keeping a single row per CDR3 protein. This sample carries some 66,000 distinct CDR3 sequences, 4.5% of them seen once, and the ten largest clones take less than 8%. Sequencing was performed on PBMCs. Receptors were obtained from a man younger than 40 with multiple sclerosis.

This clonotype has a count of ten or more. The chain couples TRBV28 to TRBJ1-2; a weak D match, TRBD1 (5 bases). V was clipped by 1 base and J by 6 bases, with 12 bases between them. The CDR3 consists of 14 residues. Germline values: CDR1 MDHEN, CDR2 SYDVKM. The DNA of the CDR3 is TGTGCCAGCAGTTTATCAGCAGGGACCAATGGCTACACCTTC. The encoded protein is CASSLSAGTNGYTF.

The rearrangement links TRBV20-1 to TRBJ2-3; TRBD2 aligns across 9 bases. Germline CDR1 is DFQATT and CDR2 is SNEGSKA (reference sequence). Unmatched junction bases numbered 5, after V lost 5 bases and J lost 5 bases. The CDR3 runs 13 residues. CDR3 DNA: TGCAGTGCTGGCGGGGGGGCTGAAGATACGCAGTATTTT. It encodes CSAGGGAEDTQYF.

This chain uses TRBV5-4 with TRBJ2-5; 9 nucleotides agree with TRBD1. V dropped 4 bases and J dropped 2; count of bases not matched to a gene: 9. Germline V gene data show CDR1 as SGHNT and CDR2 as YYREEE (reference sequence). The CDR3 extends over 16 amino acids. In DNA form, the CDR3 reads TGTGCCAGCAGCCAAAATCCGGGACAGGGACAAGAGACCCAGTACTTC. Residues: CASSQNPGQGQETQYF.